This paragraph reports one T cell receptor beta chain. As yet, its antigen is unknown. Trimming removed 8 bases at V and 4 bases at J, with 8 bases between. Germline V gene data show CDR1 as MGHRA and CDR2 as YSYEKL. CDR3 size: 12 residues. The data originate from a study of identical twins. Study-wide results and caveats: Reduced insertions were recorded for abundant cord blood beta clonotypes, with no such pattern in memory repertoires. Excess sharing by twins proved weaker in beta out-of-frame sequences.

Unique molecular identifiers were present on the cDNA, which also gained a universal primer site by template switching. TCRdb independently ran MiXCR on the 5' RACE reads; one entry per CDR3 protein. The data hold around 370,000 distinct CDR3 sequences, with approximately 8.7% observed a single time. This clonotype originated in a woman aged 45 to 65 in good health. This chain joins TRBV4-1 and TRBJ2-2; no firm D call. The sequenced material came from naive T cells sorted from blood. The CDR3 DNA reads as TGCGCCAGCTACGGATTCACCGGGGAGCTGTTTTTT. Residues: CASYGFTGELFF.